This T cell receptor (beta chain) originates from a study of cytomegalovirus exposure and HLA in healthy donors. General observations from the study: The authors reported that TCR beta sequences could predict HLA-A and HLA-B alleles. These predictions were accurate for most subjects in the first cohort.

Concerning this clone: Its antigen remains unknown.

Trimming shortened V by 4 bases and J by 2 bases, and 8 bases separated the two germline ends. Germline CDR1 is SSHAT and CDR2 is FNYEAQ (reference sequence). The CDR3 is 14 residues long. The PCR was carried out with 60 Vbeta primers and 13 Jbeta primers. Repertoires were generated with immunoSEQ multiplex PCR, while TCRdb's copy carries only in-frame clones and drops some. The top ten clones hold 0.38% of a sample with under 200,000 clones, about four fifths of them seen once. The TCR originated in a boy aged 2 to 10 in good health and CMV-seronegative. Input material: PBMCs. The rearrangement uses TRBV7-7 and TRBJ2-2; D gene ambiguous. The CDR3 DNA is TGTGCCAGCAGCTCACTCCATAACACCGGGGAGCTGTTTTTT. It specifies CASSSLHNTGELFF.